What follows describes a single TCR beta chain. This clonotype was detected only a few times. The antigen it binds to is not known. No much larger clone exists at a distance of one base, and base qualities are not known. The data stem from a study of T cells after yellow fever vaccination (dated by TCRdb to about 2019). A note on the overall study: The SMART-Seq v4 Ultra Low Input RNA kit was used to prepare libraries from fractions with low cell numbers. To track T-cell clones before and after primary and booster YFV17D yellow fever vaccination, bulk TCR alpha and beta repertoires were sequenced longitudinally. Two healthy male donors made up the cohort, one aged 18 to 29 years and the other aged 30 to 40 years. Bulk PBMC replicates and cell subsets were isolated from blood drawn at multiple timepoints before and after both primary and secondary immunization. Study-level results and caveats: After the booster, most clones that had expanded after primary vaccination were detected again (almost 97% of CD4 and about 88% of CD8), suggesting broad maintenance of memory. Because abundant contaminating clonotypes from the bulk population could be contained in FACS-sorted repertoires, computational filtering was required. The secondary T-cell response was weaker than the primary response but faster, peaking on day 5 instead of day 15. A small fraction of clonotypes showed up in both the CD4 and CD8 compartments, probably as a result of convergent recombination. The study included only a couple of donors, which limits how far the findings can be generalized.

The treatment or condition label here, explained by the study, means: live attenuated yellow fever vaccine strain. PBMCs were isolated from peripheral blood using a standard Ficoll-Paque protocol. Dynabeads CD4 and CD8 positive selection kits were used to isolate CD4 and CD8 T-cell fractions. TriZol was used to extract RNA from bulk PBMCs, CD4 and CD8 fractions, and dextramer-positive and dextramer-negative fractions. CDR1 and CDR2 are read off the germline V gene as SQVTM and ANQGSEA. Counted from cysteine to phenylalanine, this CDR3 has 17 amino acids. The kept DNA is CDR3 alone, 51 bases in frame from the first base. V and J are truncated by 5 bases and 4 bases respectively, leaving an intervening sequence of 24 bases. Synthesis of TCR cDNA relied on 5'RACE template switching, a step that introduced a universal primer site along with unique molecular identifiers. Priming of cDNA synthesis was performed from both the TCR alpha and TCR beta constant segments. Library amplification involved two PCR steps, and the second step added sample barcodes and sequencing adapters. Sequencing of libraries was performed on Illumina HiSeq 2500 (2x100 bp) or NovaSeq (2x150 bp). Per the original workflow: Reads were demultiplexed and collapsed into UMI consensus sequences with MIGEC, and V(D)J alignment was performed with MiXCR. Vaccine-responding clonotypes were identified with edgeR using replicate PBMC samples, with FDR below 0.01 and a log2 fold change above 5 up to day 15 being required. CD4 or CD8 identity was assigned to each bulk clonotype according to whether the clonotype was present at higher abundance in the sequenced CD4 repertoire or the sequenced CD8 repertoire. In-frame beta chains were kept once TCRdb had trimmed the public reads at Q25 with fastp and called clones with MiXCR. Entries that share a CDR3 protein sequence are merged under the most common genes and DNA. The V and J calls come from TCRdb's annotation, not from the publication. The sample profile shows about 220,000 distinct CDR3 sequences; 6% to 8% of them were found once. The ten largest make up 0.8% to 1.2% of the sample.

The TCR sequence derives from a man aged 30-40 years who received the YFV17D yellow fever vaccine. Here the sequenced sample was CD4+ T cells sorted from PBMCs, taken on the day of the yellow fever booster vaccination. In this chain, TRBV29-1 is recombined with TRBJ2-1; TRBD2 is perhaps the D gene, given 5 matching bases. The CDR3 in this case is CSVSLIVLTGGYNEQFF. The base sequence is TGCAGCGTTAGTCTTATAGTTCTCACCGGCGGGTACAATGAGCAGTTCTTC.